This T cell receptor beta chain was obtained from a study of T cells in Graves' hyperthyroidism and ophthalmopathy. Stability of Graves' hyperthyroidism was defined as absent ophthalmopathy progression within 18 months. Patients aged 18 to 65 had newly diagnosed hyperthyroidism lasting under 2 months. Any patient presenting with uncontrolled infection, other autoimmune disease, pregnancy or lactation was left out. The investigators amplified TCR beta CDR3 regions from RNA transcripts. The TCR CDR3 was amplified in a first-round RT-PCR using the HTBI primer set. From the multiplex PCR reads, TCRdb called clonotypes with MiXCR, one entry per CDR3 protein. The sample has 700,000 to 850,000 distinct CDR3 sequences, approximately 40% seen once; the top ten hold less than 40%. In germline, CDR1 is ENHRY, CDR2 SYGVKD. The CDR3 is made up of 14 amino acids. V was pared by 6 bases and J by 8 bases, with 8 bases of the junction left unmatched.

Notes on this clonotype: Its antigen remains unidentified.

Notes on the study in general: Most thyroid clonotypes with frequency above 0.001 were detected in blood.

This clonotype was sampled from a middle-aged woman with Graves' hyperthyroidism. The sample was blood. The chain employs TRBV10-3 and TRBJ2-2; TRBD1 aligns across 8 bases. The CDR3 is CAISGQGASGELFF. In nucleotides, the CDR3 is TGTGCCATCAGCGGACAGGGTGCATCTGGGGAGCTGTTTTTT.